This TCR beta chain was captured in a study of cytomegalovirus exposure and HLA in healthy donors. Overall study context: It was reported in a later analysis that the 100 to 150 validation repertoires used the same platform as the 500 to 700 first-cohort repertoires. Study observations and caveats: According to the study, around 180 TCR beta chains were cytomegalovirus-associated. For cytomegalovirus status, the classifier reportedly gave diagnoses with high specificity and sensitivity.

Only in-frame clones appear in the TCRdb table, and some are missing; sequencing was by immunoSEQ multiplex PCR. The repertoire holds roughly 250,000 clones, with around 85% as singletons. As concerns this clone: What it recognizes is unknown.

Trimming took off 4 bases at V and 5 bases at J, with 17 bases between the two ends. The CDR3 contains 15 residues. CDR1 is MNHEY and CDR2 is SMNVEV in the germline V gene (reference sequence). The donors were part of the validation cohort of more than 90 subjects. That cohort was separate from the first cohort, which comprised 670 or so subjects. V gene TRBV27 combines with J gene TRBJ2-5, with D maybe TRBD2 (5 bases). The receptor was derived from a woman aged 30 to 39 in good health and CMV-seropositive. Sequencing was done on a sample of PBMCs. The CDR3 region is CASSSLGAAGETQYF. The CDR3 DNA reads TGTGCCAGCAGTTCCTTGGGAGCGGCCGGGGAGACCCAGTACTTC.